The 14 T cell receptor beta chains presented below share a single source sample, sequenced in a study of blood T cell repertoires in COVID-19. Here immunoSEQ multiplex PCR was the method, and the copy in TCRdb shows in-frame clones only, minus some. Of 200,000 to 250,000 clones listed, 86% are singletons. The sequencing input was peripheral blood. Every receptor here comes from an elderly man with acute or convalescent COVID-19.

J is TRBJ2-5 and V is TRBV6-5; 8 bases are a match to TRBD1. V gave up 8 bases and J gave up 5 bases; unmatched junction bases: 13. Germline lookup yields CDR1 MNHEY and CDR2 SVGAGI. The CDR3 runs 15 residues. The CDR3 DNA reads TGTGCCAGCCCTAGGACAGGGTCACCTTTGGAGACCCAGTACTTC. Its protein product is CASPRTGSPLETQYF.

This clone was counted once. The chain combines TRBV9 with TRBJ2-3; 8 bases align to TRBD2. CDR3 length: 16 amino acids. V shed 4 bases, J shed 2 bases, and the junction held 9 bases outside the gene matches. Germline assignment: CDR1 SGDLS and CDR2 YYNGEE. The CDR3 loop is CASSSRSGSHTDTQYF. The CDR3 DNA reads TGTGCCAGCAGCTCAAGGAGCGGGAGTCACACAGATACGCAGTATTTT.

The rearrangement uses TRBV9 and TRBJ1-1; TRBD1 aligns across 7 bases. Trimming removed 0 bases from V and 6 bases from J; junction bases left unmatched: 11. The CDR3 has 16 residues. Germline assignment: CDR1 SGDLS and CDR2 YYNGEE. The DNA for the CDR3 is TGTGCCAGCAGCGTAGCTTTCGCAGACAGGGATGCTGAAGCTTTCTTT. It is translated as CASSVAFADRDAEAFF.

The genes are TRBV7-9 and TRBJ1-1, with D maybe TRBD1 (5 bases). CDR3 length: 14 amino acids. Germline V gene data show CDR1 as SEHNR and CDR2 as FQNEAQ (reference sequence). Trimming left V 1 base short and J 1 base short, with 7 bases between. In DNA form, the CDR3 reads TGTGCCAGCAGCTTAGGACAGCAGAACACTGAAGCTTTCTTT. It is translated as CASSLGQQNTEAFF.

The V call is TRBV29-1, the J call TRBJ2-1, with 8 positions matching TRBD2. The V gene end was trimmed by 0 bases and the J gene end by 15 bases; junction bases not matched to a gene: 16. The CDR3 has 15 amino acids. Germline V CDR1 and CDR2: SQVTM, ANQGSEA. CDR3 amino acids: CSVEDRSIAGRRWFF. Here the CDR3 DNA reads TGCAGCGTTGAAGATAGGAGTATAGCGGGGAGACGCTGGTTCTTC.

This chain connects TRBV6-5 to TRBJ1-2, with a possible D match to TRBD1 (6 bases). This CDR3 comprises 15 residues. V was clipped by 2 bases and J by 3 bases, with 13 bases between them. Germline V gene lookup returns CDR1 MNHEY and CDR2 SVGAGI. Written as DNA, the CDR3 is TGTGCCAGCAGTTACCACGAGACAGGCTACTATGGCTACACCTTC. The encoded protein is CASSYHETGYYGYTF.

This chain joins TRBV7-2 and TRBJ2-6, with 7 bases lining up with TRBD2. The CDR3 has 15 amino acids. Germline assignment: CDR1 SGHTA and CDR2 FQGNSA. V was pared by 3 bases and J by 4 bases, with 3 bases of the junction left unmatched. The CDR3 is CASSFSGSGANVLTF. CDR3 DNA sequence: TGTGCCAGCAGCTTTAGCGGGTCGGGGGCCAACGTCCTGACTTTC.

This sequence joins TRBV7-3 and TRBJ1-5; D is perhaps TRBD1 (6 bases). Deletions cut 5 bases from V and 7 bases from J, with 12 bases between. Germline CDR1 is SGHTA and CDR2 is FQGTGA. The CDR3 has 13 residues. This chain's CDR3 is CASSTRQGQPQHF. The DNA for the CDR3 is TGTGCCAGCAGCACACGTCAGGGGCAGCCCCAGCATTTT.

The chain recombines TRBV19 with TRBJ1-1; unclear D gene. Per germline, CDR1 LNHDA and CDR2 SQIVND (reference sequence). V shed 9 bases and J shed 8 bases, with 19 bases lying between them. The CDR3 sequence is 13 residues long. The CDR3 loop reads CASKDPSPEEAFF. The CDR3 nucleotides read TGTGCCAGCAAGGACCCTAGCCCTGAGGAAGCTTTCTTT.

V gene TRBV12-3 or TRBV12-4 combines with J gene TRBJ2-7; no firm D call. Trimming took 3 bases from V and 3 from J, leaving 6 bases between them. The CDR3 totals 12 residues. The chain's CDR3 is CASSFGSYEQYF. CDR3 coding DNA: TGTGCCAGCAGTTTTGGTAGCTACGAGCAGTACTTC.

The genes are TRBV7-9 and TRBJ2-7; 10 bases are a match to TRBD2. The CDR3 covers 13 residues. The ends lost 6 bases at V and 4 bases at J; junction bases unmatched: 3. Germline CDR1 and CDR2: SEHNR and FQNEAQ (reference sequence). In nucleotides, the CDR3 is TGTGCCAGCAGAATGACTAGCGGGTACGAGCAGTACTTC. As protein: CASRMTSGYEQYF. Based on the CDR3 plus reference TRBV7-9 and TRBJ2-7, the full variable domain is DTGVSQNPRHKITKRGQNVTFRCDPISEHNRLYWYRQTLGQGPEFLTYFQNEAQLEKSRLLSDRFSAERPKGSFSTLEIQRTEQGDSAMYLCASRMTSGYEQYFGPGTRLTVT.

Written as DNA, the CDR3 is TGTGCCAGCAGTTACGACTTGGGGGCGCTCGGGGAGCAGTTCTTC. Amino acids: CASSYDLGALGEQFF. The genes are TRBV6-6 and TRBJ2-1, with D possibly TRBD1 on 6 matching bases. In germline, CDR1 is MNHNY, CDR2 SVGAGI (reference sequence). CDR3 length: 15 amino acids. With 2 bases removed from V and 10 bases from J, the gap between germline ends came to 18 bases.

V usage is TRBV28 and J usage is TRBJ1-2, with 12 bases fitting TRBD1. J was trimmed by 7 bases and V by 6 bases; bases with no gene match: 6. Germline CDR1 and CDR2: MDHEN and SYDVKM. The CDR3 is made up of 14 amino acids. The DNA for the CDR3 is TGTGCCAGCAGGACCCGGGACAGGGGGCTTGGCTACACCTTC. Protein product: CASRTRDRGLGYTF.

The gene calls are TRBV19 and TRBJ1-5, with D hard to call. V gave up 3 bases and J gave up 7 bases, with 7 bases separating them. The CDR3 is made up of 12 amino acids. Germline V gene sequence: CDR1 LNHDA, CDR2 SQIVND (reference sequence). DNA of the CDR3: TGTGCCAGTAGTATCCAAAGCCAGCCCCAGCATTTT. Amino acid sequence: CASSIQSQPQHF.